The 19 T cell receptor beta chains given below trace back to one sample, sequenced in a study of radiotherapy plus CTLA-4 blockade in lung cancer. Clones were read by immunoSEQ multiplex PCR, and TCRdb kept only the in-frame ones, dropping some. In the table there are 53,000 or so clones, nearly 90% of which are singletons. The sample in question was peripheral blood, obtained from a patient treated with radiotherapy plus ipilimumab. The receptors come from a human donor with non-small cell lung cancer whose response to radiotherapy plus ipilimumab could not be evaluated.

In nucleotides, the CDR3 is TGTGCCAGCAATTTCGGGGGGTCTGGTGAAAAACTGTTTTTT. Translation gives CASNFGGSGEKLFF. The chain combines TRBV6-6 with TRBJ1-4, with D perhaps TRBD1 (5 bases). Trimming removed 7 bases from V and 7 bases from J, with 16 bases in between. There are 14 residues in the CDR3. From germline, CDR1 is MNHNY and CDR2 SVGAGI (reference sequence).

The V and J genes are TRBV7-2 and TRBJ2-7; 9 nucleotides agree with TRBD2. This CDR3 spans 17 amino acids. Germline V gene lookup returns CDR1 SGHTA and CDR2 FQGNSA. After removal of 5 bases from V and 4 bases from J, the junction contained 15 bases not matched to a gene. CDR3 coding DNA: TGTGCCAGCAGCCCCAGGGGCGGGGGGGCCACGATTTACGAGCAGTACTTC. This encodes CASSPRGGGATIYEQYF. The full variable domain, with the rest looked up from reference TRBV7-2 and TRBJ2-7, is GAGVSQSPSNKVTEKGKDVELRCDPISGHTALYWYRQSLGQGLEFLIYFQGNSAPDKSGLPSDRFSAERTGGSVSTLTIQRTQQEDSAVYLCASSPRGGGATIYEQYFGPGTRLTVT.

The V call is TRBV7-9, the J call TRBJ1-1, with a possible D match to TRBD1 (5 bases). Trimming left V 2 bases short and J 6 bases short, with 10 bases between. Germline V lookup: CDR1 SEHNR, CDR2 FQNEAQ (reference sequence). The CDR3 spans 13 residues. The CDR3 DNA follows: TGTGCCAGCAGCTTAAGGGGAGGGGCTGAAGCTTTCTTT. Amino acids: CASSLRGGAEAFF.

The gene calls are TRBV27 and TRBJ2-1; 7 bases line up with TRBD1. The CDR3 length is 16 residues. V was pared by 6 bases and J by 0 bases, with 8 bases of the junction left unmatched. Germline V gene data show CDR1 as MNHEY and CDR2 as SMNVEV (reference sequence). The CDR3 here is CASRTGISSSYNEQFF. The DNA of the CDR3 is TGTGCCAGCAGGACAGGGATCTCCAGCTCCTACAATGAGCAGTTCTTC.

The CDR3 reads CASSYSGGNEKLFF. DNA of the CDR3: TGTGCCAGCAGTTACTCAGGGGGTAATGAAAAACTGTTTTTT. This sequence joins TRBV6-5 and TRBJ1-4, with a weak D call TRBD1 (6 bases). Trimming stripped 0 bases from V and 4 bases from J, with 6 bases between. The CDR3 totals 14 residues. Germline assignment: CDR1 MNHEY and CDR2 SVGAGI.

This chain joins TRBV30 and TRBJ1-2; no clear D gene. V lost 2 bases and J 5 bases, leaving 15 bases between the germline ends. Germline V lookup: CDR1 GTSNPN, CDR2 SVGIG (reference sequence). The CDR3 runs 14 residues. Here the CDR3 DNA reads TGTGCCTGGAGTCCCTTAATGAAACTATATGGCTACACCTTC. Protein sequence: CAWSPLMKLYGYTF.

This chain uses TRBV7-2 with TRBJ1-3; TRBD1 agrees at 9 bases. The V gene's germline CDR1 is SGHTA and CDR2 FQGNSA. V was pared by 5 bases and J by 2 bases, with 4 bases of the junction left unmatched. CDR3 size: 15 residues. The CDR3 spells CASSPTGGPGNTIYF. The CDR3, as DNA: TGTGCCAGCAGCCCCACAGGGGGCCCTGGAAACACCATATATTTT.

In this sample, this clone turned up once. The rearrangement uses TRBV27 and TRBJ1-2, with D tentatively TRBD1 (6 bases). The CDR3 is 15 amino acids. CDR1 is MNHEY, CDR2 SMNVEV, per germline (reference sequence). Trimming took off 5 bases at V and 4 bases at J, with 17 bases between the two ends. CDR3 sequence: CASSIQQGLGYGYTF. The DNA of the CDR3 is TGTGCCAGCAGTATTCAACAGGGCCTCGGCTATGGCTACACCTTC.

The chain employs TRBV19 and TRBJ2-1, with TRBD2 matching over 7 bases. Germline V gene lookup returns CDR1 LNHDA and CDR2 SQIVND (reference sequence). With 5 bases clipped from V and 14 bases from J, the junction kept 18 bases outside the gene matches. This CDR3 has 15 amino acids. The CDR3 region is CASSAAGTNHRSEFF. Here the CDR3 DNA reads TGTGCCAGTAGTGCCGCCGGGACTAATCATCGTAGCGAGTTCTTC. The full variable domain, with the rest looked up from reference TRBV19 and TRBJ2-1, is DGGITQSPKYLFRKEGQNVTLSCEQNLNHDAMYWYRQDPGQGLRLIYYSQIVNDFQKGDIAEGYSVSREKKESFPLTVTSAQKNPTAFYLCASSAAGTNHRSEFFGPGTRLTVL.

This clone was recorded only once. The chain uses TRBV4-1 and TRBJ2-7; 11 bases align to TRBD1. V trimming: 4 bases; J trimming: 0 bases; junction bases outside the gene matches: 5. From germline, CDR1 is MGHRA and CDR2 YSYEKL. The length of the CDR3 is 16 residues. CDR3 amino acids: CASSPRGQGGSYEQYF. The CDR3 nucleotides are TGCGCCAGCAGCCCCCGGGGACAGGGGGGCTCCTACGAGCAGTACTTC.

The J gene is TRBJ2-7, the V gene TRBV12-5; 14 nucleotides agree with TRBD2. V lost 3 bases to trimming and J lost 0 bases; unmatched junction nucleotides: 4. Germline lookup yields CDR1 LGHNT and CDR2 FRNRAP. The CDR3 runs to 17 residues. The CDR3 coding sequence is TGTGCTAGTGGTTTTTCCGGACTAGCGGGGGGCTCCTACGAGCAGTACTTC. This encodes CASGFSGLAGGSYEQYF.

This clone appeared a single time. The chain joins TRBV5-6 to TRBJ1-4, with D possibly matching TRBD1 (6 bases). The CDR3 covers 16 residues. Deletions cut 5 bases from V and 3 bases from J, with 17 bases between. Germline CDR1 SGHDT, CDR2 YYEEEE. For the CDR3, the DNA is TGTGCCAGCAGGTTACAGGGAGGGCGAGCTAATGAAAAACTGTTTTTT. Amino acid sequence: CASRLQGGRANEKLFF.

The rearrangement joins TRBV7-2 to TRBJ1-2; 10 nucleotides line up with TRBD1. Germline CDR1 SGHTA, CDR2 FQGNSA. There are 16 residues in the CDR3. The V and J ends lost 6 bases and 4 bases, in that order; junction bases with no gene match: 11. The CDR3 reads CASSYTGTGVGYGYTF. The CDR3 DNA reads TGTGCCAGCAGTTACACCGGGACAGGGGTAGGCTATGGCTACACCTTC.

In DNA form, the CDR3 reads TGTGCCTGGCAGACAGGGGGCATGGATACGCAGTATTTT. Translation gives CAWQTGGMDTQYF. V usage is TRBV30 and J usage is TRBJ2-3; 10 bases agree with TRBD1. The V segment lost 5 bases and the J segment 6 bases; nucleotides outside the gene matches: 5. CDR1 and CDR2 from the germline V gene are GTSNPN and SVGIG (reference sequence). The CDR3 extends over 13 amino acids.

The CDR3 region has the DNA TGTGCCAGCAGCCCCCTCATGGGGACAGGGAAGGATGAGCAGTTCTTC. It translates to CASSPLMGTGKDEQFF. The V gene is TRBV5-4, the J gene TRBJ2-1; 9 bases match TRBD1. Germline lookup yields CDR1 SGHNT and CDR2 YYREEE (reference sequence). This CDR3 region has 16 residues. With 4 bases clipped from V and 8 bases from J, the junction kept 13 bases outside the gene matches.

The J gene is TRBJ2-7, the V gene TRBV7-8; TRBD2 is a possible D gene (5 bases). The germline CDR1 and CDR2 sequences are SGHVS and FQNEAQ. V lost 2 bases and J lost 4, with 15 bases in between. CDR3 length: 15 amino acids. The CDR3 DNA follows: TGTGCCAGCAGCTTACGGCAACACCGGGATTACGAGCAGTACTTC. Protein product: CASSLRQHRDYEQYF.

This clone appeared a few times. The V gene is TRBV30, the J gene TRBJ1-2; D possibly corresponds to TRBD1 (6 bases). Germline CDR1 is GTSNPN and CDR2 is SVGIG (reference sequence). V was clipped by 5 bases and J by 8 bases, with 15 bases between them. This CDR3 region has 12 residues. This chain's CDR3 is CAWSRGGWGYTF. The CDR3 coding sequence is TGTGCCTGGTCCCGGGGGGGCTGGGGCTACACCTTC.

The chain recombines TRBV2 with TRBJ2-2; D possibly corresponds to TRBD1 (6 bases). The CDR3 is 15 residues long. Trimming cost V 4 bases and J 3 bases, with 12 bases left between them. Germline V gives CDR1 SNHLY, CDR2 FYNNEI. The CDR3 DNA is TGTGCCAGCAGTGGAATGGGGGCGGACACCGGGGAGCTGTTTTTT. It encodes CASSGMGADTGELFF.

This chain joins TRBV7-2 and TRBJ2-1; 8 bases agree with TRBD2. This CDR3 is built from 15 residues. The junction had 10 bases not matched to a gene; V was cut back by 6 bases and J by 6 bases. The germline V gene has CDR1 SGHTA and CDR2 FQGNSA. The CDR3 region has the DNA TGTGCCAGCAGGCCCCTGACGGGGGGGTTCAATGAGCAGTTCTTC. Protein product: CASRPLTGGFNEQFF.